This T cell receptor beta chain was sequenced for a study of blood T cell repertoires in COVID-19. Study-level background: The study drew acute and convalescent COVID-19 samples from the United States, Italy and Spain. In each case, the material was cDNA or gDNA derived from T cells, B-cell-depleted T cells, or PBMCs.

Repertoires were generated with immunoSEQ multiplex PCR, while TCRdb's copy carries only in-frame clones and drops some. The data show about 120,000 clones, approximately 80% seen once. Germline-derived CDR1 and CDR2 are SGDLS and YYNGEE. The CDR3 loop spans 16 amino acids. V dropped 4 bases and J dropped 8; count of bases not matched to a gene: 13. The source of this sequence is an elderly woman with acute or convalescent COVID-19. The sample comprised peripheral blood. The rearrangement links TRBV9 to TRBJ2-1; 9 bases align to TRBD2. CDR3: CASSSLSGGFSDEQFF. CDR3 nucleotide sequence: TGTGCCAGCAGCTCTCTAAGCGGGGGGTTTTCGGATGAGCAGTTCTTC.